A single sample gave rise to the 10 T cell receptor beta chains below, sequenced in a study of T cells after yellow fever vaccination. MiXCR was run by TCRdb on the 5' RACE reads, yielding one entry per CDR3 protein. This sample yields about 99,000 distinct CDR3 sequences, of which under 7% are seen a single time; 35% to 50% belongs to the top ten. The sample here was CD8+ T cells sorted from PBMCs, taken 10 days after the yellow fever booster vaccination. Every receptor here comes from a man between 18 and 35 years old who received the YFV17D yellow fever vaccine.

At least ten counts were recorded for this clonotype. CDR3 sequence: CASSLVSYNEQFF. The DNA of the CDR3 is TGTGCCAGCAGCCTCGTCTCCTACAATGAGCAGTTCTTC. The J gene is TRBJ2-1, the V gene TRBV12-3 or TRBV12-4; D remains ambiguous. The V end was cut by 6 bases, the J end by 0 bases, with 6 bases between. CDR3 length: 13 residues.

The rearrangement links TRBV7-9 to TRBJ2-4, with 7 bases matching TRBD1. J was trimmed by 1 base and V by 5 bases; bases with no gene match: 17. The germline V gene has CDR1 SEHNR and CDR2 FQNEAQ (reference sequence). The CDR3 length is 19 residues. The CDR3 DNA reads as TGTGCCAGCAGCCCCCGATATAAACAGGGGCCCTTTGCCAAAAACATTCAGTACTTC. Amino acids: CASSPRYKQGPFAKNIQYF.

The CDR3 loop is CAISAPLAETLEQYF. CDR3 sequence (DNA): TGTGCCATCAGTGCCCCACTAGCGGAGACCTTGGAGCAGTACTTC. The chain carries TRBV10-3 and TRBJ2-7; TRBD2 matches at 8 bases. Trimming cost V 4 bases and J 7 bases; bases outside gene matches: 12. Germline V gene sequence: CDR1 ENHRY, CDR2 SYGVKD. This CDR3 has 15 residues.

The chain combines TRBV12-3 or TRBV12-4 with TRBJ1-2, with 7 bases that match TRBD1. The V segment lost 5 bases and the J segment 4 bases; nucleotides outside the gene matches: 4. The CDR3 covers 13 residues. The CDR3 coding sequence is TGTGCCAGCAGTCCCCGACAGGGCTATGGCTACACCTTC. This sequence encodes CASSPRQGYGYTF.

This clonotype was observed a few times. The V gene is TRBV7-3, the J gene TRBJ2-1, with no clear D. V lost 2 bases and J lost 8, with 13 bases in between. CDR3 size: 14 residues. The germline V gene has CDR1 SGHTA and CDR2 FQGTGA. The CDR3 loop is CASSLLGIGYEQFF. CDR3 DNA sequence: TGTGCCAGCAGCTTACTGGGGATTGGGTATGAGCAGTTCTTC.

The chain employs TRBV20-1 and TRBJ1-1, with a possible D match to TRBD1 (6 bases). This CDR3 region has 17 residues. Germline CDR1 is DFQATT and CDR2 is SNEGSKA (reference sequence). The germline V and J ends were trimmed by 5 bases and 1 base, with 23 bases remaining between them. The CDR3 coding sequence is TGCAGTGCTCCGGGAGGGACATATGAAACGAGGAACACTGAAGCTTTCTTT. Protein: CSAPGGTYETRNTEAFF.

The chain joins TRBV9 to TRBJ1-3; no clear D gene. The CDR3 consists of 15 residues. With 0 bases removed from V and 3 bases from J, the gap between germline ends came to 10 bases. Per germline, CDR1 SGDLS and CDR2 YYNGEE. The CDR3 sequence is CASSVGVSGGNTIYF. For the CDR3, the DNA is TGTGCCAGCAGCGTAGGAGTATCGGGTGGAAACACCATATATTTT.

The table lists this clonotype with a few counts. The junction differs from germline at one of its ends, possibly a read error. V is TRBV7-7 and J is TRBJ1-1; 9 nucleotides line up with TRBD1. Per germline, CDR1 SSHAT and CDR2 FNYEAQ (reference sequence). This CDR3 region has 16 residues. The CDR3 region has the DNA TGTGCTAGCAGCTTACAGGACAGGGGTAGGAACACTGAAGCTTTCTTT. It specifies CASSLQDRGRNTEAFF.

The CDR3 loop reads CASRQGDGGEQFF. CDR3 coding DNA: TGCGCCAGCAGGCAGGGGGACGGGGGTGAGCAGTTCTTC. The V and J genes are TRBV5-1 and TRBJ2-1, with D possibly being TRBD1 (7 bases). CDR3 length equals 13 residues. The V end lost 5 bases, the J end lost 9 bases, and 15 bases lay between the germline ends. Germline CDR1 is SGHRS and CDR2 is YFSETQ.

The chain uses TRBV10-3 and TRBJ2-7, with D perhaps assigned TRBD1 or TRBD2 (5 bases each). In germline, CDR1 is ENHRY, CDR2 SYGVKD. Trimming shortened V by 10 bases and J by 4 bases, and 14 bases separated the two germline ends. This CDR3 is built from 12 residues. CDR3: CATGTGPYEQYF. CDR3 bases: TGTGCCACTGGGACGGGCCCATACGAGCAGTACTTC.